The following is a TCR beta chain sequence with its context. This specimen belongs to a study of blood T cell repertoires in COVID-19. Whole-study context: COVID-19 samples, acute and convalescent, were from the United States, Italy and Spain. PBMCs, B-cell-depleted T cells, or T cells were the source of the cDNA or gDNA that made up the material.

CDR1 and CDR2 from the germline V gene are SGHAT and FQNNGV. Trimming left V 4 bases short and J 7 bases short, with 7 bases between. CDR3 length equals 12 residues. In the original processing: Reference gene primer amplification in the assay estimated nucleated cell counts. TCRdb keeps only in-frame clones here, not all; method: immunoSEQ multiplex PCR. V and J calls and clone size are given by that table; D and trimming were obtained from the DNA. The data hold under 450,000 clones, with approximately 89% observed a single time. This clonotype was obtained from a woman in her fifties or sixties with COVID-19, enrolled during active disease. This rearrangement joins TRBV11-2 to TRBJ1-4; maybe TRBD1 (5 bases). Source material: peripheral blood. The CDR3 DNA reads as TGTGCCAGCAGCTCCGGGGGTGAAAAACTGTTTTTT. Protein product: CASSSGGEKLFF.